This T cell receptor beta chain derives from a study of T-cell reconstitution after alpha-beta-depleted transplantation in children. Construction of the TCRbeta library involved unique molecular identifiers. One entry per CDR3 protein, called by TCRdb with MiXCR from the PCR reads. The table shows just under 350,000 distinct CDR3 sequences, with about 17% occurring only once. This clonotype was found a few times. Its antigen is still unknown. Germline V CDR1 and CDR2: DFQATT, SNEGSKA (reference sequence). V lost 2 bases and J 7 bases, leaving 11 bases between the germline ends. CDR3 length equals 13 residues. Broader study findings: It was reported that alpha-beta T cells came from several hundred expanded graft clones (about two months after transplant). In some patients, recipient T cells and intrathymic progenitors surviving conditioning explained high day-60 diversity. By one year post-transplant, T-cell counts and diversity largely arose from T cells that were newly produced.

The sample consisted of PBMCs, mostly from graft donor cells, taken 360 days after TCRalphabeta/CD19-depleted stem cell transplant. V gene TRBV20-1 combines with J gene TRBJ1-4; D unresolved. The TCR sequence derives from a male patient aged 2-15 years who had a stem cell transplant for acute lymphoblastic leukemia, so the T cells may come from the graft donor. The CDR3 region has the DNA TGCAGTGCTAGATCAACGACCGGTGAAAAACTGTTTTTT. Amino acids: CSARSTTGEKLFF.